The clone carrying this T cell receptor (beta chain) was found once. What it binds is not known. This entry comes from a study of cytomegalovirus exposure and HLA in healthy donors. Study findings and constraints: For cytomegalovirus status, the classifier reportedly gave diagnoses with high specificity and sensitivity. TCR sequences were mostly rare, though some public TCRs occurred in many donors.

TCRdb's copy holds only in-frame clones and misses some; the assay was immunoSEQ multiplex PCR. The repertoire holds under 50,000 clones, with about 94% as singletons. The CDR3 has 14 amino acids. V trimming: 6 bases; J trimming: 6 bases; junction bases outside the gene matches: 8. Germline values: CDR1 SGHVS, CDR2 FQNEAQ. This receptor was identified in a woman aged 18-29 years in good health and CMV-seropositive. What was sequenced was PBMCs. J is TRBJ2-7 and V is TRBV7-8, with TRBD1 matching 10 bases. The CDR3 loop is CASRKPGQGTEQYF. The CDR3 bases are TGTGCCAGCAGGAAACCGGGACAGGGGACCGAGCAGTACTTC.